This T cell receptor beta chain came from a study of blood T cell repertoires in COVID-19. The CDR3 spans 16 residues. The junction had 12 bases not matched to a gene; V was cut back by 4 bases and J by 10 bases. The germline V gene has CDR1 LNHDA and CDR2 SQIVND (reference sequence). The method was immunoSEQ multiplex PCR; TCRdb's version includes in-frame clones alone and lacks a portion of them. The data contain 300,000 to 400,000 clones, about 90% of them singletons. Participant reports of clinical history set cohort assignment. In Cohort 3, a recovered donor had either two negative PCRs, clearance, or symptom resolution.

J is TRBJ1-6 and V is TRBV19, with TRBD1 matching 8 bases. This receptor was taken from a woman aged 25 to 45 who had recovered from COVID-19. Sequencing was performed on PBMCs or T cells enriched from blood (not recorded which). Here the CDR3 DNA reads TGTGCCAGTAGTAGCTTTGCGCCAGGGGGCTTGTCACCCCTCCACTTT. It is translated as CASSSFAPGGLSPLHF.